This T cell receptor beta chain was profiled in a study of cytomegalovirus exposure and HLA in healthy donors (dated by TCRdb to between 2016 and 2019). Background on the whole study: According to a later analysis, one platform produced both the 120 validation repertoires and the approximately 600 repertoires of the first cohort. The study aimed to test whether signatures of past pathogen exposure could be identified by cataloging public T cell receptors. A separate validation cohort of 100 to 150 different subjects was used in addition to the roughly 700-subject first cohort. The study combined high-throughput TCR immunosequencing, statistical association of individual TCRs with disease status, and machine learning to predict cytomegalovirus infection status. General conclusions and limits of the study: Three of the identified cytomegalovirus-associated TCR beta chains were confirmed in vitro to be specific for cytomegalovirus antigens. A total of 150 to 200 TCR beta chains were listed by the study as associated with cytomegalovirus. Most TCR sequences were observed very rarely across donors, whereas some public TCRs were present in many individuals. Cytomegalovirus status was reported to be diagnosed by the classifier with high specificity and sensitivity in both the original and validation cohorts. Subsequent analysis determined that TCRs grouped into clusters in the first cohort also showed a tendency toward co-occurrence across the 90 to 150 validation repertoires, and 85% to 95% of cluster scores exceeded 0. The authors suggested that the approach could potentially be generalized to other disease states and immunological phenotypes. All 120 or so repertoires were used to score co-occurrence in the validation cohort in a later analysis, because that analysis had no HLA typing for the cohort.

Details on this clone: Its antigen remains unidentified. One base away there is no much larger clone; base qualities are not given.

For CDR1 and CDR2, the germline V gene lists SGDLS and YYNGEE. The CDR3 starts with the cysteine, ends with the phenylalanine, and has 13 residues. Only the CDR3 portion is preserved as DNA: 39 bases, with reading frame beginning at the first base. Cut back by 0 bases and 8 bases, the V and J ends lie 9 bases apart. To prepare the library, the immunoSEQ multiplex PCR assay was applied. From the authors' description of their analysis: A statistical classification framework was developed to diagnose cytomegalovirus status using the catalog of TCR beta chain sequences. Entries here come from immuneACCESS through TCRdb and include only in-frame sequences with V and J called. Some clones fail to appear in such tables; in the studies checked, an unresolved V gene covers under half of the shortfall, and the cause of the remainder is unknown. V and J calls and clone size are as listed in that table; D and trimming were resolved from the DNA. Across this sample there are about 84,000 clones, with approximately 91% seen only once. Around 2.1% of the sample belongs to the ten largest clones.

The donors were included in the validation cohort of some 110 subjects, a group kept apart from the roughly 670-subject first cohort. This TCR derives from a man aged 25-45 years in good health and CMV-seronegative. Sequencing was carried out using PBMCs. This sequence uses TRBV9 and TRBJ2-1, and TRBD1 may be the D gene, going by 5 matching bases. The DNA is TGTGCCAGCAGCGTAGCCCAAGGGGATGAGCAGTTCTTC. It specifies CASSVAQGDEQFF.